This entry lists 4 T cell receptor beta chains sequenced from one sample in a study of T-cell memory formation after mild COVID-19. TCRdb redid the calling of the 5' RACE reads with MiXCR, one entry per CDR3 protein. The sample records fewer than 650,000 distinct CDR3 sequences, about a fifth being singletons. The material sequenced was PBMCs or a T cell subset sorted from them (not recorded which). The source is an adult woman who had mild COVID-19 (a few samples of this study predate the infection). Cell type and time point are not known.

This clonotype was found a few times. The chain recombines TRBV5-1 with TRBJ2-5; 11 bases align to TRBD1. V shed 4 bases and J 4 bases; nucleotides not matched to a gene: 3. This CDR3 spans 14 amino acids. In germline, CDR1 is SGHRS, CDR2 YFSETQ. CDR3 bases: TGCGCCAGCAGCCTAGGGACAGGGGGAGAGACCCAGTACTTC. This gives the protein CASSLGTGGETQYF.

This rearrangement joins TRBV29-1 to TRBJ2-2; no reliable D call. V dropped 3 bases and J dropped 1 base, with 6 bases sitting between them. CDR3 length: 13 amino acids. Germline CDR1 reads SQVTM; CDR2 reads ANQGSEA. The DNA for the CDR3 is TGCAGCGTTGAGGCCGTGAACACCGGGGAGCTGTTTTTT. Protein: CSVEAVNTGELFF.

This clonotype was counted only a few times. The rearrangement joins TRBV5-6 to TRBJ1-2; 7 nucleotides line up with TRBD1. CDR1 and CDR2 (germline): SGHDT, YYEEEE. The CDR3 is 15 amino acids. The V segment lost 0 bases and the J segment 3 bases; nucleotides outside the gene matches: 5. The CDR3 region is CASSLGQGLYYGYTF. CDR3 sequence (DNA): TGTGCCAGCAGCTTGGGACAGGGATTGTACTATGGCTACACCTTC.

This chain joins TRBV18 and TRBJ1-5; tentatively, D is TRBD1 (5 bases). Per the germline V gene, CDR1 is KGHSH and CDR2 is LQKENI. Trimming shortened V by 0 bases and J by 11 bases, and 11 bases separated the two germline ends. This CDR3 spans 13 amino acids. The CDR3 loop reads CASSPPDGTAQHF. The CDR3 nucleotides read TGTGCCAGCTCACCACCGGACGGGACGGCCCAGCATTTT.